This T cell receptor (beta chain) originates from a study of CD8 T cells in Susac syndrome. With random hexamers, roughly 0.45 to 1 ug RNA was reverse transcribed. TCRdb independently ran MiXCR on the immunoSEQ multiplex PCR reads; one entry per CDR3 protein. Of around 140,000 distinct CDR3 sequences listed, 80% to 85% were seen once; the top ten hold around 0.51%. Regarding the study as a whole: By the study's own acknowledgment, its TCR sequencing and HLA analysis included relatively few individuals.

Comments on this clonotype: Its antigen is not known.

The sequence came from a human donor with multiple sclerosis. The sample consisted of CD8+ T cells from PBMCs.

The CDR3 sequence: CASSFNWDNNEQFF. CDR3 nucleotide sequence: TGTGCCAGCAGCTTCAACTGGGACAACAATGAGCAGTTCTTC. This sequence joins TRBV11-3 and TRBJ2-1, with TRBD1 as a possible D gene (6 bases). Per germline, CDR1 SGHNT and CDR2 YENEEA. Trimming removed 3 bases from V and 5 bases from J, with 11 bases in between. The CDR3 extends over 14 amino acids.